This TCR beta chain derives from a study of naive and memory T cell subsets. Treatment given: skin biopsy from PPD injection site in Mantoux-positive individual. TCR cDNA received a 3' ligated oligonucleotide that carried a UMI. Study findings and constraints: TCRs were reportedly recovered from both biopsy types, mostly tuberculin test sites. TCR transcript changes with activation or differentiation may affect this RNA method. Higher TCR numbers at tuberculin sites reflect T cell infiltration, per interpretation.

Four PCR rounds used nested alpha and beta constant region primers plus the SP2 primer. TCRdb re-called the UMI-ligation and nested PCR reads through MiXCR, storing one row per CDR3 protein. The sample includes tens of thousands of distinct CDR3 sequences, roughly 11% of them seen just once. The CDR3 totals 15 residues. Trimming stripped 0 bases from V and 1 base from J, with 9 bases between. CDR1 is MNHNS and CDR2 is SASEGT in the germline V gene. Comment on this clonotype: Its antigen remains unknown.

The specimen was skin, collected from a tuberculin skin test site. The receptor comes from an adult in good health. This sequence joins TRBV6-1 and TRBJ1-2; D remains unclear. The CDR3 bases are TGTGCCAGCAGTGAAGCCGAGGGCCGTAACTATGGCTACACCTTC. The encoded protein is CASSEAEGRNYGYTF.